Listed below are T cell receptor beta chains from one sample, sequenced in a study of vaccination and CD4 T cells after COVID-19. Antigens of these TCRs are unknown. TCRdb ran MiXCR on the PCR reads and lists one entry per CDR3 protein. The profile shows tens of thousands of distinct CDR3 sequences, roughly 40% of them singletons. Sequenced material: CD4+ T cells from blood, cultured in vitro, taken before SARS-CoV-2 vaccination. The receptors shown here come from a human donor who received a COVID-19 vaccine. The CDR3 runs from the conserved cysteine through the conserved F or W. D genes are given only for firm matches. Where a row states a size, it is once, few, many or the class of an expanded clone; other rows omit it.

J: TRBJ1-1; size: -; D: TRBD1; V: TRBV18; length: 16; DNA: TGTGCCAGCTCACCCGGGACAGGCTCCAGGACCACTGAAGCTTTCTTT; CDR3: CASSPGTGSRTTEAFF
J: TRBJ2-5; size: -; D: TRBD2; V: TRBV9; length: 14; DNA: TGTGCCAGCAGCGTAGGGACTAGCCAAGAGACCCAGTACTTC; CDR3: CASSVGTSQETQYF
J: TRBJ2-3; size: few; D: -; V: TRBV24-1; length: 13; DNA: TGTGCCACGGCGCCCGGGAACACAGATACGCAGTATTTT; CDR3: CATAPGNTDTQYF
J: TRBJ2-3; size: -; D: -; V: TRBV18; length: 15; DNA: TGTGCCAGCTCACGGGCTAGTTTTAGCACAGATACGCAGTATTTT; CDR3: CASSRASFSTDTQYF
J: TRBJ1-3; size: -; D: -; V: TRBV11-3; length: 13; DNA: TGTGCCAGCACCAAAGGGACTGGAAACACCATATATTTT; CDR3: CASTKGTGNTIYF
J: TRBJ2-2; size: -; D: -; V: TRBV12-3/TRBV12-4; length: 15; DNA: TGTGCCAGCAGGAAAAAGGGGGTAGACACCGGGGAGCTGTTTTTT; CDR3: CASRKKGVDTGELFF
J: TRBJ1-5; size: -; D: -; V: TRBV28; length: 14; DNA: TGTGCCAGCAGGCGCAGACAGGTCAATCAGCCCCAGCATTTT; CDR3: CASRRRQVNQPQHF
J: TRBJ1-6; size: -; D: TRBD1; V: TRBV6-1; length: 15; DNA: TGTGCCAGCAGTGAAAGGGGACAGGAAGGTTCACCCCTCCACTTT; CDR3: CASSERGQEGSPLHF
J: TRBJ1-4; size: -; D: TRBD1; V: TRBV20-1; length: 17; DNA: TGCAGTGCTAGAGCTCCGGGACAGGGGAGCACCTCGGGAAAACTGTTTTTT; CDR3: CSARAPGQGSTSGKLFF
J: TRBJ1-2; size: -; D: -; V: TRBV12-3/TRBV12-4; length: 13; DNA: TGTGCCAGCACCTCGACAGAAGGAGCTGGCTACACCTTC; CDR3: CASTSTEGAGYTF
J: TRBJ2-7; size: -; D: -; V: TRBV2; length: 15; DNA: TGTGCCAGCAGTGAATCCAGGGGGGTCCCCTACGAGCAGTACTTC; CDR3: CASSESRGVPYEQYF
J: TRBJ1-5; size: -; D: -; V: TRBV19; length: 15; DNA: TGTGCCAGTAGTATAGCAGGGGCCCATAATCAGCCCCAGCATTTT; CDR3: CASSIAGAHNQPQHF
J: TRBJ1-1; size: -; D: -; V: TRBV20-1; length: 14; DNA: TGCAGTACCACAGGGCAAAGTAGGAACACTGAAGCTTTCTTT; CDR3: CSTTGQSRNTEAFF
J: TRBJ2-7; size: -; D: -; V: TRBV30; length: 11; DNA: TGTGCCTGGAGTGTATTTTACGAGCAGTACTTC; CDR3: CAWSVFYEQYF
J: TRBJ2-1; size: -; D: -; V: TRBV6-2/TRBV6-3; length: 15; DNA: TGTGCCAGCAGCAAGTCCGTTGGGGTTTACAATGAGCAGTTCTTC; CDR3: CASSKSVGVYNEQFF
J: TRBJ2-1; size: -; D: -; V: TRBV7-9; length: 13; DNA: TGTGCCAGCAGCCCACGGCGACTCGGTGAGCAGTTCTTC; CDR3: CASSPRRLGEQFF
J: TRBJ1-2; size: few; D: -; V: TRBV25-1; length: 16; DNA: TGTGCCAGCAGTGACCCGGACACCCAGATGGACTATGGCTACACCTTC; CDR3: CASSDPDTQMDYGYTF
J: TRBJ2-1; size: -; D: TRBD2; V: TRBV6-5; length: 15; DNA: TGTGCCAGCAGTTACTCGGGAGGGAGTTTCAATGAGCAGTTCTTC; CDR3: CASSYSGGSFNEQFF
J: TRBJ2-3; size: -; D: -; V: TRBV24-1; length: 15; DNA: TGTGCCACCAGTGCTGACGCAGGGGTCTCAGATACGCAGTATTTT; CDR3: CATSADAGVSDTQYF
J: TRBJ2-5; size: -; D: TRBD2; V: TRBV20-1; length: 15; DNA: TGCAGTGCTAGAGATCGGACTAGCGGCCTAGAGACCCAGTACTTC; CDR3: CSARDRTSGLETQYF
J: TRBJ2-7; size: -; D: TRBD2; V: TRBV5-1; length: 20; DNA: TGCGCCAGCAGCTTTCCAGCGGGGGGTCCCTCAGAGGGGTTCTCCTACGAGCAGTACTTC; CDR3: CASSFPAGGPSEGFSYEQYF
J: TRBJ2-5; size: -; D: -; V: TRBV20-1; length: 13; DNA: TGCAGTGCTAGTAGGTCGGGGGAGGAGACCCAGTACTTC; CDR3: CSASRSGEETQYF
J: TRBJ1-2; size: -; D: -; V: TRBV28; length: 12; DNA: TGTGCCAGCAGACCGGGAGTATATGGCTACACCTTC; CDR3: CASRPGVYGYTF
J: TRBJ2-3; size: few; D: -; V: TRBV2; length: 11; DNA: TGTGCCAGCAGCGACTCCCCAACGCAGTATTTT; CDR3: CASSDSPTQYF
J: TRBJ2-3; size: -; D: -; V: TRBV7-6; length: 13; DNA: TGTGCCAGCAGCTCAAACCGGGGAGATACGCAGTATTTT; CDR3: CASSSNRGDTQYF
J: TRBJ2-3; size: -; D: -; V: TRBV30; length: 11; DNA: TGTGCCTGGAGTTTTGTGGGTCCGCAGTATTTT; CDR3: CAWSFVGPQYF
J: TRBJ2-1; size: -; D: TRBD2; V: TRBV7-2; length: 17; DNA: TGTGCCAGCAGCTCCAGAAGAGCGGGGGGGCTTGACAATGAGCAGTTCTTC; CDR3: CASSSRRAGGLDNEQFF
J: TRBJ1-2; size: -; D: TRBD1; V: TRBV5-1; length: 14; DNA: TGCGCCAGCAGCTTGGGGGACAGCCGCTATGGCTACACCTTC; CDR3: CASSLGDSRYGYTF
J: TRBJ2-1; size: few; D: TRBD2; V: TRBV7-9; length: 16; DNA: TGTGCCAGTGGGGGTGGGTCGCGGGGGGGACAAAATGAGCAGTTCTTC; CDR3: CASGGGSRGGQNEQFF
J: TRBJ2-4; size: few; D: -; V: TRBV20-1; length: 14; DNA: TGCAGTGCTGACTCAGGGTTGGCCAAAAACATTCAGTACTTC; CDR3: CSADSGLAKNIQYF
J: TRBJ2-5; size: -; D: -; V: TRBV30; length: 14; DNA: TGTGCCTGGACCACCGGGGCAGGGCAAGAGACCCAGTACTTC; CDR3: CAWTTGAGQETQYF
J: TRBJ1-2; size: few; D: -; V: TRBV19; length: 13; DNA: TGTGCCAGTAGTGAATCGGGGCAGAATGGCTACACCTTC; CDR3: CASSESGQNGYTF
J: TRBJ2-3; size: -; D: -; V: TRBV21-1; length: 11; DNA: TGTGCCCGCCGGGGGGGAGATACGCAGTATTTT; CDR3: CARRGGDTQYF
J: TRBJ1-5; size: few; D: -; V: TRBV19; length: 15; DNA: TGTGCCAGTAGTACAAAGAGCAGAAAAAATCAGCCCCAGCATTTT; CDR3: CASSTKSRKNQPQHF
J: TRBJ1-2; size: few; D: TRBD1; V: TRBV29-1; length: 13; DNA: TGCAGCGTTGAATCAGGGGGCGGTTCGGGCTACACCTTC; CDR3: CSVESGGGSGYTF
J: TRBJ1-1; size: -; D: TRBD1; V: TRBV19; length: 14; DNA: TGTGCCAGTACCGCCGGGACAGGGAACACTGAAGCTTTCTTT; CDR3: CASTAGTGNTEAFF
J: TRBJ1-2; size: -; D: -; V: TRBV6-5; length: 13; DNA: TGTGCCAGCAGTTACGACAGGAGGTATGGCTACACCTTC; CDR3: CASSYDRRYGYTF
J: TRBJ1-2; size: few; D: -; V: TRBV24-1; length: 14; DNA: TGTGCCACCAGTGCTACAACAGGGAGGTATGGCTACACCTTC; CDR3: CATSATTGRYGYTF
J: TRBJ1-6; size: few; D: -; V: TRBV19; length: 14; DNA: TGTGCCAGTAGTATCTCCGCGGATAATTCACCCCTCCACTTT; CDR3: CASSISADNSPLHF
J: TRBJ2-1; size: -; D: TRBD2; V: TRBV19; length: 18; DNA: TGTGCCACTGGAATGGGGGGTAGCGGGGGGGCCCCTCGCAATGAGCAGTTCTTC; CDR3: CATGMGGSGGAPRNEQFF
J: TRBJ1-2; size: -; D: -; V: TRBV27; length: 17; DNA: TGTGCCAGCAGTTCCGCGGGCAGGGGAGATGGTGGGTATGGCTACACCTTC; CDR3: CASSSAGRGDGGYGYTF
J: TRBJ2-3; size: few; D: -; V: TRBV7-6; length: 15; DNA: TGTGCCAGCAGCTTAGGAGGGGCTAGCACAGATACGCAGTATTTT; CDR3: CASSLGGASTDTQYF